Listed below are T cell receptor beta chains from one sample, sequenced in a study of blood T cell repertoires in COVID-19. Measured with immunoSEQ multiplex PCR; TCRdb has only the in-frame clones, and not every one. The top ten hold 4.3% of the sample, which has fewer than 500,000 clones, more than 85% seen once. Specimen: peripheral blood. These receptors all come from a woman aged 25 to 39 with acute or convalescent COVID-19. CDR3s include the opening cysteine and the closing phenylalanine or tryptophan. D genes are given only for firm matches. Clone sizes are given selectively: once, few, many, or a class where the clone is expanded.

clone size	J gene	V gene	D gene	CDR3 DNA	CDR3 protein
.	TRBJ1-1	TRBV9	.	TGTGCCAGCAGCCGCGGGGAGACTGAAGCTTTCTTT	CASSRGETEAFF
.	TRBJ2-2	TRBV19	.	TGTGCCAGTAGTATGCTATGGAACACCGGGGAGCTGTTTTTT	CASSMLWNTGELFF
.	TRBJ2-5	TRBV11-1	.	TGTGCCAGCAGCTTAGGCGCGGGGAAAGAGACCCAGTACTTC	CASSLGAGKETQYF
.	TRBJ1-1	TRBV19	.	TGTGCCAGTAGTATCCAGGGATTTGACACTGAAGCTTTCTTT	CASSIQGFDTEAFF
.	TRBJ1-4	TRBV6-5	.	TGTGCCAGCCGACCAGGGGCGGAGGTTAATGAAAAACTGTTTTTT	CASRPGAEVNEKLFF
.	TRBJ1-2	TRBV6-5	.	TGTGCCAGCAGTTACGGGCCTTATGGCTACACCTTC	CASSYGPYGYTF
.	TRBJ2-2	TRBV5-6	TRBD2	TGTGCCAGCAGCTTTTGGACTAGCGGGGTGATCACCGGGGAGCTGTTTTTT	CASSFWTSGVITGELFF
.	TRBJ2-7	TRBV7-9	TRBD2	TGTGCCAGCAGCTTAGTTCCCCTAGCGGGGGGCCAGGGCGACATCGACTTC	CASSLVPLAGGQGDIDF
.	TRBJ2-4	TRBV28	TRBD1	TGTGCCAGCAGTGTCCGGGACAGCCCTCTTGAGGGCATTCAGTACTTC	CASSVRDSPLEGIQYF
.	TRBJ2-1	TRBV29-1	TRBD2	TGCAGCGTTGAATCAGCGGGGGGTGTTGAGCAGTTCTTC	CSVESAGGVEQFF
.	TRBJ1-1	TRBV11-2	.	TGTGCCAGCAGCTTAGTCCCCAGGGTGAACACTGAAGCTTTCTTT	CASSLVPRVNTEAFF
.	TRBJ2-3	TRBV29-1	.	TGCAGCGTTGGGGGGGTCATCGGAGATACGCAGTATTTT	CSVGGVIGDTQYF
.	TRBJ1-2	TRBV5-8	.	TGTGCCAGCAGCTTGGCCGCGACAGGCAACTATGGCTACACCTTC	CASSLAATGNYGYTF
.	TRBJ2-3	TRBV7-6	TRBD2	TGTGCCAGCAGCTTAGCCCCTAGCGGGGGGGCGGATACGCAGTATTTT	CASSLAPSGGADTQYF
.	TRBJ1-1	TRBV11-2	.	TGTGCCAGCAGCCCGGAGTGGCCCTTGAACACTGAAGCTTTCTTT	CASSPEWPLNTEAFF
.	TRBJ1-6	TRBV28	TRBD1	TGTGCCAGCAGCAGGGGGCGCGTCAATTCACCCCTCCACTTT	CASSRGRVNSPLHF
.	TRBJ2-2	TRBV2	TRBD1	TGTGCCAGCAGTGAAGGCAGGGGGCCGAACACCGGGGAGCTGTTTTTT	CASSEGRGPNTGELFF
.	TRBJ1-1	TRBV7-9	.	TGTGCCAGCAGCTTCGGTGCGGGGGTCAACACTGAAGCTTTCTTT	CASSFGAGVNTEAFF
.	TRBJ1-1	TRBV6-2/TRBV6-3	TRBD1	TGTGCCAGCAGTTTGTCGACAGGGCTGAACACTGAAGCTTTCTTT	CASSLSTGLNTEAFF
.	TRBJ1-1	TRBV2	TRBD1	TGTGCCAGCACAAAGACAGGGGTCACTGAAGCTTTCTTT	CASTKTGVTEAFF
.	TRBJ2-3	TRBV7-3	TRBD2	TGTGCCAGCAGCTCCACGGGGGGGCCACGTACGCAGTATTTT	CASSSTGGPRTQYF
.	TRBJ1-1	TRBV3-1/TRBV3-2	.	TGTGCCAGCAGCGCAATCACAACGAACACTGAAGCTTTCTTT	CASSAITTNTEAFF
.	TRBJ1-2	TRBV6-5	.	TGTGCCAGCAGGCCGACAGGAAACTATGGCTACACCTTC	CASRPTGNYGYTF
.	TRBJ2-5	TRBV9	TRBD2	TGTGCCAGCAGCGTTGGGACTAGCGTCGGTGAGACCCAGTACTTC	CASSVGTSVGETQYF
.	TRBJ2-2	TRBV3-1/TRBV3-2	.	TGTGCCAGCAGCCAAATAGCCGGGGAGCTGTTTTTT	CASSQIAGELFF
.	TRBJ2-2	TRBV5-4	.	TGTGCCAGCAGCTCGATGATGGACAGGAACACCGGGGAGCTGTTTTTT	CASSSMMDRNTGELFF
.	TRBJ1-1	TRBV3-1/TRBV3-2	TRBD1	TGTGCCAGCAGCCGACAGGGCGTCACTGAAGCTTTCTTT	CASSRQGVTEAFF
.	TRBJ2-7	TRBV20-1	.	TGCAGTGCTAGTCCTGGCAGGGGAAGGTTTTATGAGCAGTACTTC	CSASPGRGRFYEQYF
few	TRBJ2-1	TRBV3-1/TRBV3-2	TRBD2	TGTGCCAGCAGCCAAGGGTTACGTAGCGGGGTTAACAATGAGCAGTTCTTC	CASSQGLRSGVNNEQFF
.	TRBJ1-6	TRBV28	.	TGTGCCAGCAGTCAAATATCAACTTCAGGGGTGAATTCACCCCTCCACTTT	CASSQISTSGVNSPLHF
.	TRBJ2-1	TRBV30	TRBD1	TGTGCCTGGAAGTCTCGGAACCGGGACAGTCAGTTCTTC	CAWKSRNRDSQFF
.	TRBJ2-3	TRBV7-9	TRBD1	TGTGCCAGCAGCTTGGACAGGGCTAGCACAGATACGCAGTATTTT	CASSLDRASTDTQYF
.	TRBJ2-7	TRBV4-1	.	TGCGCCAGCAGCCAAGATTGGGCAGAGAGTTACGAGCAGTACTTC	CASSQDWAESYEQYF
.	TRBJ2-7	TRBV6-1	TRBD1	TGTGCCAGCAGTGAAGGTAGGACAGGGTGGACCTACGAGCAGTACTTC	CASSEGRTGWTYEQYF
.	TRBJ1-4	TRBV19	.	TGTGCCAGTAGTATAATCCAGGGATTTGGTGAAAAACTGTTTTTT	CASSIIQGFGEKLFF
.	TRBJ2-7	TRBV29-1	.	TGCAGCGTTGAAGGGGAGAACTACGAGCAGTACTTC	CSVEGENYEQYF
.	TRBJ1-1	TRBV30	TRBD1	TGTGCCTGGAGTGTACTAGGGGGCTGGGTCACTGAAGCTTTCTTT	CAWSVLGGWVTEAFF
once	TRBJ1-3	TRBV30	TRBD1	TGTGCCTTACAGGGGGGTGGAAACACCATATATTTT	CALQGGGNTIYF
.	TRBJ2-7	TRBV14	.	TGTGCCAGCAGCCAAGATGTAGAGGGAACCTACGAGCAGTACTTC	CASSQDVEGTYEQYF
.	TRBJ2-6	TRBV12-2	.	TGTGCAAGTCGCCCCAGAGAGGGACTTTCCCTATCTGGGGCCAACGTCCTGACTTTC	CASRPREGLSLSGANVLTF
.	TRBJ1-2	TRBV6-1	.	TGTGCCAGCAGTGAGGCAGGTCCCTATGGCTACACCTTC	CASSEAGPYGYTF
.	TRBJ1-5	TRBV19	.	TGTGCCAGTAGTATAGACGCCAGGGGAAACAATCAGCCCCAGCATTTT	CASSIDARGNNQPQHF
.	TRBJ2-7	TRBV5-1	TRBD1	TGCGCCAGCAGTCCAGACAGGGGGGTGGAGCAGTACTTC	CASSPDRGVEQYF
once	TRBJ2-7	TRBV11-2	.	TGTGCCAGCAGCTTACGGGTCGAGCAGTACTTC	CASSLRVEQYF
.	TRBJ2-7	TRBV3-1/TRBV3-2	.	TGTGCCAGCAGCCTCAAAGACAATGCCGTCTCCTACGAGCAGTACTTC	CASSLKDNAVSYEQYF
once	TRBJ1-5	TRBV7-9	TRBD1	TGTGCCAGCAGCTCCGGACAGGGGCTCAATCAGCCCCAGCATTTT	CASSSGQGLNQPQHF
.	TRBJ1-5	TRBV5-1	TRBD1	TGCGCCAGCCCTCGGACAGGGGAATCGGATAATAGCAATCAGCCCCAGCATTTT	CASPRTGESDNSNQPQHF
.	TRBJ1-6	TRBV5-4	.	TGTGCCAGCAGCTTGGAGGCCAGGGGTTCTTCACCCCTCCACTTT	CASSLEARGSSPLHF
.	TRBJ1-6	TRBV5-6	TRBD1	TGTGCCAGCAGCTTGTACAGGACAGGGCTTTTTTCACCCCTCCACTTT	CASSLYRTGLFSPLHF
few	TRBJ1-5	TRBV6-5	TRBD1	TGTGCCAGCAGTTACGGGGACAGTCAGCCCCAGCATTTT	CASSYGDSQPQHF
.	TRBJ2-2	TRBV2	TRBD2	TGTGCCGGACGGGACTATAACACCGGGGAGCTGTTTTTT	CAGRDYNTGELFF